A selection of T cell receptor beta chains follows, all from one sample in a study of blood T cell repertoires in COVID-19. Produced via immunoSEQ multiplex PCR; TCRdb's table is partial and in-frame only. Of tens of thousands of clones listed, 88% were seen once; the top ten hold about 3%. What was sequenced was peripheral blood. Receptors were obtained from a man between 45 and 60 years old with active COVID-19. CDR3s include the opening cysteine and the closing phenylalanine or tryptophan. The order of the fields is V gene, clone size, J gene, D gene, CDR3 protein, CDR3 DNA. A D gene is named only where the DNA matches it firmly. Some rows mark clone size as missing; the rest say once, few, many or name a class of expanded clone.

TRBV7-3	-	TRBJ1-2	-	CASSPGSDRPKGGYTF	TGTGCCAGCAGCCCCGGCTCCGACAGGCCCAAGGGTGGCTACACCTTC
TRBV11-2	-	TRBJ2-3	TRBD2	CASSRGPGLAGSDTQYF	TGTGCCAGCAGCCGAGGACCGGGACTAGCGGGATCAGATACGCAGTATTTT
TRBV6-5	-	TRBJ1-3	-	CASSFQGSGNTIYF	TGTGCCAGCAGTTTCCAGGGATCTGGAAACACCATATATTTT
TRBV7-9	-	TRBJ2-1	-	CASSLGRDAVGPENEQFF	TGTGCCAGCAGCTTGGGCAGGGATGCTGTCGGTCCGGAGAATGAGCAGTTCTTC
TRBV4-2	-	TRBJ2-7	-	CASSQDLHPYEQYF	TGTGCCAGCAGCCAAGATTTACACCCCTACGAGCAGTACTTC
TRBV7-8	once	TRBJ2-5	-	CASSLDLAEETQYF	TGTGCCAGCAGCTTAGATTTGGCAGAAGAGACCCAGTACTTC
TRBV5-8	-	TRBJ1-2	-	CASRRREGYGYTF	TGTGCCAGCAGACGCAGGGAGGGCTATGGCTACACCTTC
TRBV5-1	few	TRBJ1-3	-	CASSFGQLGNTIYF	TGCGCCAGCAGCTTCGGACAGCTCGGAAACACCATATATTTT
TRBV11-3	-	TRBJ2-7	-	CASSLTPEQYF	TGTGCCAGCAGCTTAACACCTGAGCAGTACTTC
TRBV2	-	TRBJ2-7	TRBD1	CASRGATGISYEQYF	TGTGCCAGCAGGGGGGCGACAGGGATCTCCTACGAGCAGTACTTC
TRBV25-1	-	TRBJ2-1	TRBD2	CASSDGPSGSNEQFF	TGTGCCAGCAGTGATGGGCCTAGCGGGAGCAATGAGCAGTTCTTC
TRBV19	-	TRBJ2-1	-	CASRGRESSSSYNEQFF	TGTGCCAGCCGGGGCCGGGAGTCTTCAAGCTCCTACAATGAGCAGTTCTTC
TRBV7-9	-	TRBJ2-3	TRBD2	CASSLEGRADTQYF	TGTGCCAGCAGCTTGGAGGGGAGGGCAGATACGCAGTATTTT
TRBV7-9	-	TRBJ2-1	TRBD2	CASSAGASGIYEQFF	TGTGCCAGCAGCGCTGGGGCTAGCGGGATTTATGAGCAGTTCTTC
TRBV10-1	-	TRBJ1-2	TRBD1	CASSATGTLGGYTF	TGCGCCAGCAGTGCGACAGGGACCTTGGGTGGCTACACCTTC
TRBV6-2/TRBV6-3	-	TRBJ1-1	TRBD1	CASSSITGGATEAFF	TGTGCCAGCAGTTCGATAACAGGGGGCGCGACTGAAGCTTTCTTT
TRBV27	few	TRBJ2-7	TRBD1	CASSLPGQGLYEQYF	TGTGCCAGCAGTTTACCGGGACAGGGACTGTACGAGCAGTACTTC
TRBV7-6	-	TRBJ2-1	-	CASSQEGGYGEQFF	TGTGCCAGCAGCCAGGAAGGAGGGTACGGTGAGCAGTTCTTC
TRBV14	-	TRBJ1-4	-	CASSQLDSSSNEKLFF	TGTGCCAGCAGCCAGCTCGACAGCTCTTCCAATGAAAAACTGTTTTTT
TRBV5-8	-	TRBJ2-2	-	CASSSPQRSTGELFF	TGTGCCAGCAGCTCCCCACAGCGGTCCACCGGGGAGCTGTTTTTT
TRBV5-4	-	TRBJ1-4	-	CASSGDRGGLSEKLFF	TGTGCCAGCAGCGGGGACCGTGGGGGACTTAGTGAAAAACTGTTTTTT
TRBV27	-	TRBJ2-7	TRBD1	CASTWGQGAYEQYF	TGTGCCAGCACTTGGGGACAGGGGGCCTACGAGCAGTACTTC